The clone carrying this T cell receptor beta chain was seen a handful of times. Its antigen is unidentified. Germline V lookup: CDR1 MDHEN, CDR2 SYDVKM. The CDR3 runs 13 residues. V was clipped by 7 bases and J by 5 bases; unmatched bases: 4. This entry comes from a study of STAT5B mutations in CD4+ large granular lymphocyte leukemia. The overall study: Among healthy donors, a particular HLA allele went with more CDR3 'QG' motifs.

Study-wide results and limits: No patients shared main leukemic clonotypes, though around 25% appeared at low frequency elsewhere. TRBV06-family usage was enriched in top patient clones (8/27) versus controls (2/35).

Profiling relied on immunoSEQ multiplex PCR, and the TCRdb table lists in-frame clones only, not all of them. The table has 30,000 to 35,000 clones, 70% to 90% seen once. The source is a human donor in good health. This sequence joins TRBV28 and TRBJ1-4; 7 nucleotides line up with TRBD1. Sequencing used CD4+ T cells from blood buffy coats. The CDR3 here is CASTSGGNEKLFF. In DNA form, the CDR3 reads TGTGCCAGCACCTCAGGGGGAAATGAAAAACTGTTTTTT.